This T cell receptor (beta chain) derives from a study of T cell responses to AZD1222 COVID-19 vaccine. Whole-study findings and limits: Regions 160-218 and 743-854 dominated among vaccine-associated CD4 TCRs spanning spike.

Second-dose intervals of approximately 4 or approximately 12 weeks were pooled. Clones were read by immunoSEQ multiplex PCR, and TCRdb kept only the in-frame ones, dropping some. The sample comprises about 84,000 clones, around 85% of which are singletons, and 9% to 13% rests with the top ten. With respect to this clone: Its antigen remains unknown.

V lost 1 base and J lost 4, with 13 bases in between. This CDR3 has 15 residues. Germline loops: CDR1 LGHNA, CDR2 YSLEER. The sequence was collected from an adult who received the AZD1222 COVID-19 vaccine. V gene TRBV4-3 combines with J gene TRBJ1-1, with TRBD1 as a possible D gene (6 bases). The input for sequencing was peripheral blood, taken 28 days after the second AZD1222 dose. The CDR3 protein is CASSQGGGRGTEAFF. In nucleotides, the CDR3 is TGCGCCAGCAGCCAAGGAGGGGGAAGAGGCACTGAAGCTTTCTTT.